The 5 T cell receptor beta chains presented below share a single source sample, sequenced in a study of prognosis after radiotherapy for stage I lung cancer. Researchers used two-round multiplex PCR to amplify TCR beta CDR3 starting from genomic DNA. First-round PCR employed TRBV- and TRBJ-specific primers for each gene. TCRdb itself ran the multiplex PCR reads through MiXCR, one entry per CDR3 protein. The sample holds over 11,000 distinct CDR3 sequences, 30% seen once. Sequenced here: PBMCs, sampled before or after stereotactic body radiation therapy (not recorded which). Receptor source: a donor over 45 with non-small cell lung cancer.

V gene TRBV20-1 combines with J gene TRBJ1-6; no firm D call. V dropped 0 bases and J dropped 8 bases, with 8 bases sitting between them. CDR3 size: 13 residues. Germline CDR1 and CDR2: DFQATT and SNEGSKA (reference sequence). CDR3 in DNA: TGCAGTGCTAGAGATCATAGTGATTCACCCCTCCACTTT. This translates into CSARDHSDSPLHF.

This clonotype showed up many times. An end of the junction differs from the germline gene, which may be a read error. The V gene is TRBV6-5, the J gene TRBJ1-5; TRBD1 might be the D (5 bases). This CDR3 has 18 amino acids. CDR1 and CDR2 (germline): MNHEY, SVGAGI. The CDR3 is CASSDSIDQGKVNQPQHF. The CDR3 nucleotides are TGTGCCAGCAGTGACTCGATAGATCAGGGTAAGGTAAATCAGCCCCAGCATTTT.

This chain uses TRBV5-1 with TRBJ1-5; 10 bases align to TRBD1. Per the germline V gene, CDR1 is SGHRS and CDR2 is YFSETQ. The CDR3 is made up of 15 amino acids. Trimming at V came to 4 bases and at J to 6 bases, leaving 7 bases not matched to a gene. The CDR3 bases are TGCGCCAGCAGCGTGGGACAGGGGTCGGGTCAGCCCCAGCATTTT. This codes for CASSVGQGSGQPQHF.

Details on this clonotype: This likely traces to a read error, being one base from a far larger clone. Here the CDR3 DNA reads TGTGCCAGCAGTTTTTTCGATCTCGAAGAGCAGTTCTTC. This sequence encodes CASSFFDLEEQFF. V usage is TRBV27 and J usage is TRBJ2-5, with no clear D. With the DNA end fitting TRBJ2-1 better, the J assignment may be wrong. The CDR3 is 13 residues long. Germline V gives CDR1 MNHEY, CDR2 SMNVEV (reference sequence).

Details on this clonotype: The missing conserved phenylalanine or tryptophan at the end of this CDR3 makes a read error likely. The V and J genes are TRBV13 and TRBJ2-7; TRBD1 aligns across 7 bases. Losses at the gene ends were 4 bases for V and 3 bases for J; bases not matched to a gene: 9. Germline V gene data show CDR1 as PRHDT and CDR2 as FYEKMQ (reference sequence). The length of the CDR3 is 15 residues. CDR3 DNA sequence: TGTGCCAGCAGCTCCCGCAGACAGGGTAACTACGAGCAGTACTTA. As protein: CASSSRRQGNYEQYL.